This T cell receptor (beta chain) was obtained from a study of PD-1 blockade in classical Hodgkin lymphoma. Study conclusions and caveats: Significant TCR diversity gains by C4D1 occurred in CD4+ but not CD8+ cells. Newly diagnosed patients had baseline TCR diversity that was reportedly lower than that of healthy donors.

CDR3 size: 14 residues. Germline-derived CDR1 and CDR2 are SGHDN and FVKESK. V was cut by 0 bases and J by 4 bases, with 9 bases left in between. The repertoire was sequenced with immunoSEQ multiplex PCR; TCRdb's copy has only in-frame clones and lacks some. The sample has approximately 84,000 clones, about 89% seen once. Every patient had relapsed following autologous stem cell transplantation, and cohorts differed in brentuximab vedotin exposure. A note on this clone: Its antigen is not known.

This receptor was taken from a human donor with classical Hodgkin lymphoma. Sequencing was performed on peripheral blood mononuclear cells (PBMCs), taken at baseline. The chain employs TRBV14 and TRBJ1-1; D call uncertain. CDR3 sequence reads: CASSQDGALTEAFF. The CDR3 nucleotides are TGTGCCAGCAGCCAAGATGGTGCTCTCACTGAAGCTTTCTTT.